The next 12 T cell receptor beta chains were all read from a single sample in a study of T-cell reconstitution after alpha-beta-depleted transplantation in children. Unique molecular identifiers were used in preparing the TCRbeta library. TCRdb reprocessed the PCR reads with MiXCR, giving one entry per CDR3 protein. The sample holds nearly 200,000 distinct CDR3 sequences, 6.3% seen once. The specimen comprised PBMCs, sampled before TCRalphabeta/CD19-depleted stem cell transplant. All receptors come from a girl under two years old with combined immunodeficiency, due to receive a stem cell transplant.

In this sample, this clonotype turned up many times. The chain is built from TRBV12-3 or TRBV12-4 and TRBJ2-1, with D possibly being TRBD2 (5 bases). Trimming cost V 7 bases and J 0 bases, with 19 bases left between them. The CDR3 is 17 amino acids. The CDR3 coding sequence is TGTGCCAGCACTCCTCCCGGGATAGCCAGCTCCTACAATGAGCAGTTCTTC. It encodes CASTPPGIASSYNEQFF.

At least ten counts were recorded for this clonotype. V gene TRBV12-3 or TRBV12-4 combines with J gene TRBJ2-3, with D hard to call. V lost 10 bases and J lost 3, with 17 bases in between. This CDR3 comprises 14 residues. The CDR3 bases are TGTGCCACCACCACCTTAGCTGCGACAGATACGCAGTATTTT. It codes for CATTTLAATDTQYF.

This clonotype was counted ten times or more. CDR3 in DNA: TGTGCCAGCAGACAGGGGAATGAGCAGTTCTTC. This encodes CASRQGNEQFF. The gene calls are TRBV6-4 and TRBJ2-1; 7 bases match TRBD1. V shed 6 bases and J 7 bases; nucleotides not matched to a gene: 0. Germline-derived CDR1 and CDR2 are MRHNA and SNTAGT. This CDR3 comprises 11 residues.

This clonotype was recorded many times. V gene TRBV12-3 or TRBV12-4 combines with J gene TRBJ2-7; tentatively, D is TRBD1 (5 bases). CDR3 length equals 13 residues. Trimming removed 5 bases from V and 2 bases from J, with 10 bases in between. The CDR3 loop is CASSPDKPYEQYF. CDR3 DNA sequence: TGTGCCAGCAGTCCGGACAAGCCCTACGAGCAGTACTTC.

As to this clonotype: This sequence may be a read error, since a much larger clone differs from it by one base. CDR3 coding DNA: TGTGCCACCAGCAGAGATCCCCTAGCGGGAGTTACAGATGCGCAGTATTTT. Protein: CATSRDPLAGVTDAQYF. The V gene is TRBV15, the J gene TRBJ2-3; TRBD2 matches 10 bases. The CDR3 sequence is 17 residues long. The germline V gene encodes CDR1 LNHNV and CDR2 YYDKDF (reference sequence).

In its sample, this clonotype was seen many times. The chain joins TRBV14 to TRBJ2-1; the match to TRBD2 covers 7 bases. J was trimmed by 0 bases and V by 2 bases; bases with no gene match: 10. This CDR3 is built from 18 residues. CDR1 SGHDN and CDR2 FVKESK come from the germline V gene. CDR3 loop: CASSQRWLADHSYNEQFF. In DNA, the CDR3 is TGTGCCAGCAGCCAAAGGTGGCTAGCGGACCACTCCTACAATGAGCAGTTCTTC.

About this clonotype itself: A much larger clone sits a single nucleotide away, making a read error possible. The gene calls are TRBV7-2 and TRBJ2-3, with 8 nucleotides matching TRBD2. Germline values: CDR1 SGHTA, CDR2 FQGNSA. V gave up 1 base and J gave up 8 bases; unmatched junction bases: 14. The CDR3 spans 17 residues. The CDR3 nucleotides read TGTGCCAGCAGCTTAGGGGGAGGTAGCGGGGAGCGGGGTACGCAGTATTTT. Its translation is CASSLGGGSGERGTQYF.

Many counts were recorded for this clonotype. The CDR3 loop is CSAQAGLSSYEQYF. CDR3 DNA: TGCAGCGCCCAAGCAGGCTTAAGCTCCTACGAGCAGTACTTC. The chain couples TRBV29-1 to TRBJ2-7; no firm D call. Trimming took off 7 bases at V and 0 bases at J, with 16 bases between the two ends. The CDR3 is made up of 14 amino acids. Germline CDR1 and CDR2: SQVTM and ANQGSEA.

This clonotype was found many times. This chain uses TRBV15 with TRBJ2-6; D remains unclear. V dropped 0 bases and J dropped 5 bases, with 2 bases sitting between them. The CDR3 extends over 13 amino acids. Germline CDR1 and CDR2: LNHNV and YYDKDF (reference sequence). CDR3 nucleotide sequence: TGTGCCACCAGCAGAGATCGGGCCAACGTCCTGACTTTC. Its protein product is CATSRDRANVLTF.

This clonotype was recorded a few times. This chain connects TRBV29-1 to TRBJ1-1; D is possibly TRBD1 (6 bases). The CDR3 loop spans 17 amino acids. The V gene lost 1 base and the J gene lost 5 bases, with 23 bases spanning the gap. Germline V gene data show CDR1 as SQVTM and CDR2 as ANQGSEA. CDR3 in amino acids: CSVEGSGGPGGGTEAFF. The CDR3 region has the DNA TGCAGCGTTGAAGGTTCTGGGGGCCCGGGAGGGGGGACTGAAGCTTTCTTT.

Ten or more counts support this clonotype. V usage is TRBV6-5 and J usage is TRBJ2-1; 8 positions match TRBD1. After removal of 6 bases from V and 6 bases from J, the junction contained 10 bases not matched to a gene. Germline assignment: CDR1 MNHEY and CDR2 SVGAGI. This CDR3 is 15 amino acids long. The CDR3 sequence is CASSFLATGGNEQFF. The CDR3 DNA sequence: TGTGCCAGCAGCTTTCTCGCAACAGGGGGCAATGAGCAGTTCTTC.

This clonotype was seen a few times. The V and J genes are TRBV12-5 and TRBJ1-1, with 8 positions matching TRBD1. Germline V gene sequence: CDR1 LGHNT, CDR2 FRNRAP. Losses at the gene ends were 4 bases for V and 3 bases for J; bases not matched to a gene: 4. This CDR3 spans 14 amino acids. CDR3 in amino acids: CASGWDRTDTEAFF. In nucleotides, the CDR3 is TGTGCTAGTGGTTGGGACAGGACGGACACTGAAGCTTTCTTT.